Listed below are T cell receptor beta chains from one sample, sequenced in a study of T cells after yellow fever vaccination. TCRdb re-called the 5' RACE reads with MiXCR, one entry per CDR3 protein. The sample lists some 600,000 distinct CDR3 sequences; around a sixth were seen once. This specimen was PBMCs, taken around 5 days after the first yellow fever vaccination. The receptors were sampled from a man aged 18 to 35 who received the YFV17D yellow fever vaccine. Both conserved end residues are part of each CDR3. D genes are given only for firm matches. Size tells how often a clone was seen (once, few, many) or the class of an expanded clone, and some rows leave it out.

. | . | TRBJ1-1 | TRBV5-6 | TGTGCCAGCAGCTTGGAACAGGGTAGTCACACTGAAGCTTTCTTT | CASSLEQGSHTEAFF
. | TRBD2 | TRBJ2-3 | TRBV5-5 | TGTGCCACGAGGCGACTAGCGTCGTTGTCAGATACGCAGTATTTT | CATRRLASLSDTQYF
few | . | TRBJ2-7 | TRBV7-2 | TGTGCCAGCAGCTTAAGCGGGTTGTCTTCTCCGGACTTC | CASSLSGLSSPDF
. | . | TRBJ1-5 | TRBV5-1 | TGCGCCAGCAGCTTCGGGGATGGTGGTCAGCCCCAGCATTTT | CASSFGDGGQPQHF
few | . | TRBJ2-3 | TRBV3-1 | TGTGCCAGCAGCCAAGATGTAGATACGCAGTATTTT | CASSQDVDTQYF
few | . | TRBJ1-1 | TRBV6-5 | TGTGCCAGCAGATACTCCGGGGCCACTGAAGCTTTCTTT | CASRYSGATEAFF
. | . | TRBJ2-5 | TRBV5-6 | TGTGCCAGCAGCTTCTCCCCTAAAGAGACCCAGTACTTC | CASSFSPKETQYF
few | . | TRBJ1-5 | TRBV6-1 | TGTGCCAGCAGTCCGTACGCGGGTTTCAATCAGCCCCAGCATTTT | CASSPYAGFNQPQHF
. | . | TRBJ2-5 | TRBV20-1 | TGCAGTGCTCCTAGCTCCGCAGAGACCGAGTACTTC | CSAPSSAETEYF
few | . | TRBJ2-3 | TRBV29-1 | TGCAGCGCCGGGTCAGGGAGCACAGATACGCAGTATTTT | CSAGSGSTDTQYF
few | . | TRBJ2-7 | TRBV7-8 | TGTGCCAGCAGCCCGGGGTATGGATACGAGCAGTACTTC | CASSPGYGYEQYF
once | . | TRBJ1-2 | TRBV27 | TGTGCCAGCAGTTCCGACAGCGGCTCCTATGGCTACACCTTC | CASSSDSGSYGYTF
. | . | TRBJ1-2 | TRBV6-4 | TGTGCCAGCAGTGACAGGGCAGGCGGGTTGAGTGGCTACACCTTC | CASSDRAGGLSGYTF
. | TRBD2 | TRBJ2-5 | TRBV4-1 | TGCGCCAGCAGCCAAGGCGGGACTAGCGGGTACCAAGAGACCCAGTACTTC | CASSQGGTSGYQETQYF
few | . | TRBJ2-2 | TRBV2 | TGTGCCAGCAGTGACGGCGGGGTTGGCGGGGAGCTGTTTTTT | CASSDGGVGGELFF
. | . | TRBJ1-5 | TRBV4-3 | TGCGCCAGCAGCCCCCAAGTGGTGGGTTCTCCCCAGCATTTT | CASSPQVVGSPQHF
few | . | TRBJ1-2 | TRBV3-1 | TGTGCCAGCAGCCCCGCGACAGGCACCGGTGGCTACACCTTC | CASSPATGTGGYTF
. | TRBD1 | TRBJ2-6 | TRBV7-6 | TGTGCCAGCAGCGGGGGACAGGGGGCCTCCGGGGCCAACGTCCTGACTTTC | CASSGGQGASGANVLTF
. | . | TRBJ2-1 | TRBV7-9 | TGTGCCAGCAGCTTACCCCAGACAGGACGCTACAATGAGCAGTTCTTC | CASSLPQTGRYNEQFF
few | TRBD1 | TRBJ1-1 | TRBV5-5 | TGTGCCAGCAGCTTGGCCCGCGGGACAGGGAAAATGAACACTGAAGCTTTCTTT | CASSLARGTGKMNTEAFF
few | TRBD2 | TRBJ2-5 | TRBV5-1 | TGCGCCAGCAGCTTAGCTAGCGGGGGGTATGAAGAGACCCAGTACTTC | CASSLASGGYEETQYF
. | . | TRBJ2-6 | TRBV7-8 | TGTGCCAGCAGCTCTTACAGGGACCCGAGCTCTGGGGCCAACGTCCTGACTTTC | CASSSYRDPSSGANVLTF
. | . | TRBJ2-2 | TRBV6-2/TRBV6-3 | TGTGCCAGCAGTCCACAGGTCGACACCGGGGAGCTGTTTTTT | CASSPQVDTGELFF
. | . | TRBJ2-1 | TRBV21-1 | TGTGCCAGCAGCCCCCCGGAAATCTACAATGAGCAGTTCTTC | CASSPPEIYNEQFF
few | . | TRBJ1-6 | TRBV19 | TGTGCCAGTAGAAGCAGGGATACTTCACCCCTCCACTTT | CASRSRDTSPLHF
. | . | TRBJ2-7 | TRBV27 | TGTGCCGCCGCGCCCAGGGGGGCGTACGAGCAGTACTTC | CAAAPRGAYEQYF
few | TRBD1 | TRBJ1-1 | TRBV4-1 | TGCGCCAGCAGCCTAGGACAGGGGCCGCAGAACACTGAAGCTTTCTTT | CASSLGQGPQNTEAFF
. | . | TRBJ2-1 | TRBV3-1 | TGTGCCAGCAGCCGCAATTCCTACAATGAGCAGTTCTTC | CASSRNSYNEQFF
. | . | TRBJ2-3 | TRBV20-1 | TGCAGTGCTAGATACCCGACATTCCGCACAGATACGCAGTATTTT | CSARYPTFRTDTQYF
. | . | TRBJ2-1 | TRBV7-9 | TGTGCCAGCAGCTCCCCCGGGAACGATTACAATGAGCAGTTCTTC | CASSSPGNDYNEQFF
few | . | TRBJ2-4 | TRBV9 | TGTGCCAGCAGCCGGAGCGGGTATAAAAACATTCAGTACTTC | CASSRSGYKNIQYF
. | . | TRBJ2-7 | TRBV29-1 | TGCAGCGTTGGTCTAAACGAAGCGGCCTACGAGCAGTACTTC | CSVGLNEAAYEQYF
few | . | TRBJ2-3 | TRBV29-1 | TGCAGCGTTGAAGATACGACGGAGGATACGCAGTATTTT | CSVEDTTEDTQYF
. | . | TRBJ2-6 | TRBV7-3 | TGTGCCAGCAGCTTAAGACGGAACTCTGGGGCCAACGTCCTGACTTTC | CASSLRRNSGANVLTF
. | . | TRBJ1-2 | TRBV7-2 | TGTGCCAGCAGCTTTAACAGGGCTCTCAACTATGGCTACACCTTC | CASSFNRALNYGYTF
. | . | TRBJ1-2 | TRBV11-2 | TGTGCCAGCAGCTTAGATGGGGACCGATTACTCTTCTATGGCTACACCTTC | CASSLDGDRLLFYGYTF
. | TRBD2 | TRBJ2-2 | TRBV3-1 | TGTGCCTCCTGCCCTCATACTAGCGGGGGCGTCACCGGGGAGCTGTTTTTT | CASCPHTSGGVTGELFF
many | . | TRBJ2-4 | TRBV28 | TGTGCCAGCAGTCCGACCGGGCTGACCGGAAACATTCAGTACTTC | CASSPTGLTGNIQYF
. | . | TRBJ1-4 | TRBV7-9 | TGTGCCAGCAGCTTTCGGAGGGGAGGAGAAAAACTGTTTTTT | CASSFRRGGEKLFF
. | TRBD1 | TRBJ2-7 | TRBV20-1 | TGCAGTGCTGACAACCGGGACAGGGGTCACGAGCAGTACTTC | CSADNRDRGHEQYF